This paragraph covers one T cell receptor (beta chain) sequence. The antigen it binds to is not known. Base quality data are lacking; no much larger clone is found one base away. The collaborating institutions used their own protocols to collect whole blood in K2EDTA tubes. Collaborator samples were shipped for TCRbeta analysis as frozen whole blood, isolated PBMCs, or DNA extracted from either sample type. The immunoSEQ Assay, a bias-controlled multiplex PCR, was used to amplify TCRbeta CDR3 regions from genomic DNA. On the study's bioinformatics: The number of nucleated cells in each sample was estimated by amplification of reference gene primers within the assay. To quantify the absolute abundance of each unique TCRbeta CDR3 rearrangement, sequence reads were collapsed and filtered. For each sample, productive Simpson clonality was calculated as the square root of Simpson's diversity index across productive rearrangements. TCRdb retrieved this table from immuneACCESS and kept in-frame rearrangements only. Not all clones are present; in checked studies, unresolved V genes account for under half, and no reason is known for the remainder. V and J calls and clone size are those listed in that table; D and trimming were worked out from the DNA. The sample data list 140,000 to 150,000 clones, and around 80% of these were observed just once. The ten top clones hold roughly 10% of the sample.

V lost 3 bases and J lost 5 bases; the stretch between them is 7 bases long. Spanning cysteine to phenylalanine, the CDR3 consists of 13 amino acids. The retained sequence is limited to the CDR3, 39 bases, with the frame set at the first base. Taken from the germline V gene, the CDR1 and CDR2 loops are KGHDR and SFDVKD. These data originate in a study of blood T cell repertoires in COVID-19 (dated by TCRdb to 2020 to 2021). Regarding the research as a whole: Collaborator samples came from the United States, Italy and Spain and covered acute and convalescent phases of COVID-19. The prospective study material was composed of cDNA or gDNA derived from T cells, B-cell-depleted T cells, or PBMCs. The dataset comprised deeply sampled blood TCRbeta repertoires from subjects exposed to, actively infected with, or recovered from COVID-19. A freely available public database, intended as a resource for researchers studying the immune response to SARS-CoV-2, is where the repertoires were released. The samples were drawn from the first 160 participants of the ongoing ImmuneRACE study and from over a thousand subjects provided by 6 global collaborators. A de-identified subject ID, COVID-19 status, age in years and sex were almost always included in the sample metadata. Where HLA class I and class II types were available, the types were taken from metadata supplied by the sample provider, not from assay-based typing. What the authors observed across the whole study: The amount of clinical and demographic metadata varied by source and participant and was provided uncurated.

Here the chain combines TRBV24-1 and TRBJ2-1; TRBD1 is a possible D gene, resting on 5 matching bases. This receptor was taken from a man aged 55 to 70 with active or convalescent COVID-19. Sequenced input: peripheral blood. The CDR3 loop reads CATSDRTHNEQFF. The DNA reads as follows: TGTGCCACCAGTGATAGGACACACAATGAGCAGTTCTTC.